This TCR beta chain was sequenced for a study of control samples from healthy donors and cancer patients. Germline CDR1 and CDR2: MGHDK and SYGVNS. CDR3 size: 14 residues. Trimming stripped 3 bases from V and 3 bases from J, with 11 bases between. Assay used: immunoSEQ multiplex PCR; TCRdb lists only in-frame clones, some missing. This sample carries under 200,000 clones, approximately 92% of them seen once, and the ten largest clones take roughly 4%. This chain links TRBV25-1 with TRBJ1-1; D ambiguous. This clonotype was obtained from a woman aged 60-70 years in good health. The sample comprised blood. The CDR3 region is CASSELTKDTEAFF. CDR3 in DNA: TGTGCCAGCAGTGAGCTCACAAAGGACACTGAAGCTTTCTTT.